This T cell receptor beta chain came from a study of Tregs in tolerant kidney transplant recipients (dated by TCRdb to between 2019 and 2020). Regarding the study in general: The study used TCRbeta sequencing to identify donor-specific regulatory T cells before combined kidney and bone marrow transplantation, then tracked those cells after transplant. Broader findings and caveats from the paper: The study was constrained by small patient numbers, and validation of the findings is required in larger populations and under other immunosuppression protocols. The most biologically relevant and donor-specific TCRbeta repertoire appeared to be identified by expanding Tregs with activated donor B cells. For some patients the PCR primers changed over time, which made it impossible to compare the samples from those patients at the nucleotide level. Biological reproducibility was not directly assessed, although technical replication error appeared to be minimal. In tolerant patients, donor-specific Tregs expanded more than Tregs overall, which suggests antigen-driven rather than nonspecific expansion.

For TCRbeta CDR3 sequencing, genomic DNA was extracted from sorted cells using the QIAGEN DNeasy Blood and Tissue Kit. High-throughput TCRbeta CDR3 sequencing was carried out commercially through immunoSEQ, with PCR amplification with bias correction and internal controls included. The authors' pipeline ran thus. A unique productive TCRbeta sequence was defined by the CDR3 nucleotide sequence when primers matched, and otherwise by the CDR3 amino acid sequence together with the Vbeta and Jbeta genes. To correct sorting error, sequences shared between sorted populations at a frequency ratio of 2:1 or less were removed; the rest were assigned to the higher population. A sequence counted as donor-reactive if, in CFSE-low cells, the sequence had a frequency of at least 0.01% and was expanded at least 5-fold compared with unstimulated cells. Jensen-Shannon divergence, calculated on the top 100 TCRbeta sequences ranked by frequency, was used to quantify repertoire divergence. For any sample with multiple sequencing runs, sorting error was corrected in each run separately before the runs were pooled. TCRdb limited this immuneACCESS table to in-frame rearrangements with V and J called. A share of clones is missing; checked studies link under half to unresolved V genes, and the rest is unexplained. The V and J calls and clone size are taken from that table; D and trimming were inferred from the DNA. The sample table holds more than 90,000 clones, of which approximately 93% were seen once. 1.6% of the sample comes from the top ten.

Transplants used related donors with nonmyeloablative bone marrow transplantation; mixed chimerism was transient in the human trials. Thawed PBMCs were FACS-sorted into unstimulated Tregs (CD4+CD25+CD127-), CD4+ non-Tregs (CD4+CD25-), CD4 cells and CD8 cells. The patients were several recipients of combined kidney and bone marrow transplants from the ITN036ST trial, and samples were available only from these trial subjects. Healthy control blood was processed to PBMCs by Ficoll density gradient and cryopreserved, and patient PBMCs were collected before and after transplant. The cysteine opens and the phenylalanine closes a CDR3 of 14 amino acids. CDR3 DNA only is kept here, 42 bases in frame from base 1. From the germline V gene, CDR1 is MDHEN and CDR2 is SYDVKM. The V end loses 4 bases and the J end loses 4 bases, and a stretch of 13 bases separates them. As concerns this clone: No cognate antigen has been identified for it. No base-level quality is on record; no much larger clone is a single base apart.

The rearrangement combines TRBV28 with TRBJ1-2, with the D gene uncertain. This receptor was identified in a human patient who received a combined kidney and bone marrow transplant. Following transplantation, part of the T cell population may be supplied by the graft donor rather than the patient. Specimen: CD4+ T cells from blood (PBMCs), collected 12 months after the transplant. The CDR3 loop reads CASSSPQRLYGYTF. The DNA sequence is TGTGCCAGCAGTTCGCCCCAGAGACTCTATGGCTACACCTTC.